What follows are 5 T cell receptor beta chains derived from one specimen sequenced in a study of blood T cell repertoires in COVID-19. The data were produced by immunoSEQ multiplex PCR, yet TCRdb's version contains in-frame clones alone and is incomplete. Of roughly 500,000 clones in the sample, 88% were seen once. Material: PBMCs or T cells enriched from blood (not recorded which). The receptors here all came from a woman aged 40 to 50 who had recovered from COVID-19.

The chain combines TRBV19 with TRBJ1-2; maybe TRBD1 (6 bases). The length of the CDR3 is 14 residues. The ends were cut back, 11 bases at V and 1 base at J, with 17 bases in the middle. Germline CDR1 is LNHDA and CDR2 is SQIVND (reference sequence). The CDR3 region is CASMGGAVNYGYTF. For the CDR3, the DNA is TGTGCCTCAATGGGGGGGGCTGTTAACTATGGCTACACCTTC.

The chain has TRBV4-1 and TRBJ1-5; 7 nucleotides match TRBD1. J was trimmed by 0 bases and V by 6 bases; bases with no gene match: 5. The CDR3 is made up of 15 amino acids. Germline V lookup: CDR1 MGHRA, CDR2 YSYEKL. In DNA form, the CDR3 reads TGCGCCAGCAGAACGGGGACAGCTAGCAATCAGCCCCAGCATTTT. Protein: CASRTGTASNQPQHF.

CDR3 loop: CASSLTGGRTDTQYF. Here the CDR3 DNA reads TGTGCCAGCAGTCTTACAGGGGGCAGGACAGATACGCAGTATTTT. The chain is built from TRBV13 and TRBJ2-3; TRBD1 agrees at 9 bases. J gave up 3 bases and V 6 bases, and 7 bases lay outside the gene matches. Germline CDR1 reads PRHDT; CDR2 reads FYEKMQ (reference sequence). This CDR3 contains 15 residues.

The chain recombines TRBV7-9 with TRBJ1-5; TRBD1 matches at 7 bases. V lost 5 bases and J lost 3; bases outside the gene matches: 19. The CDR3 has 19 amino acids. From germline, CDR1 is SEHNR and CDR2 FQNEAQ (reference sequence). Here the CDR3 DNA reads TGTGCCAGCAGCCTAGTTACGCTTGGGGACAGCCCGACCAATCAGCCCCAGCATTTT. It yields the protein CASSLVTLGDSPTNQPQHF.

The chain uses TRBV3-1 (or the pseudogene TRBV3-2) and TRBJ2-4; TRBD2 aligns across 9 bases. The CDR3 sequence is 18 residues long. Trimming removed 1 base from V and 0 bases from J; junction bases left unmatched: 7. Per the germline V gene, CDR1 is LGHDT and CDR2 is YNNKEL (reference sequence). The CDR3 is CASSQGLAEPLAKNIQYF. The CDR3 region has the DNA TGTGCCAGCAGCCAAGGACTAGCGGAGCCCCTAGCCAAAAACATTCAGTACTTC.